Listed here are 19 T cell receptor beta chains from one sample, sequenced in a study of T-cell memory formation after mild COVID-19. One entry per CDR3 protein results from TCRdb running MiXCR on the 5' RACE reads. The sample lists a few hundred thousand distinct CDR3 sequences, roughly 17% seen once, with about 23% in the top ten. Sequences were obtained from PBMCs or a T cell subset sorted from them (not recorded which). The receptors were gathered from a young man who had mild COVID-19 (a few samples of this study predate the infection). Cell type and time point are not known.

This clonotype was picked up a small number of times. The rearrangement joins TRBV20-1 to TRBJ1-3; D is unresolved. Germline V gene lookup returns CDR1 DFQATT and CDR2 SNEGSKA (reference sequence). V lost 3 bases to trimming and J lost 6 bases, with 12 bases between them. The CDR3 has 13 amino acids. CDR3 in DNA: TGCAGTGCTAGGCCGGCAGCAGCAAACACCATATATTTT. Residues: CSARPAAANTIYF.

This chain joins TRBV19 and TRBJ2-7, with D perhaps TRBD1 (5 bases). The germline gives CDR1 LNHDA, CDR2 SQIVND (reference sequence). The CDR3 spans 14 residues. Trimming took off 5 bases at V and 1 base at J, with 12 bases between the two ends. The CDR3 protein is CASSLQGMSYEQYF. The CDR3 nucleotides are TGTGCCAGTAGTCTTCAGGGTATGTCCTACGAGCAGTACTTC.

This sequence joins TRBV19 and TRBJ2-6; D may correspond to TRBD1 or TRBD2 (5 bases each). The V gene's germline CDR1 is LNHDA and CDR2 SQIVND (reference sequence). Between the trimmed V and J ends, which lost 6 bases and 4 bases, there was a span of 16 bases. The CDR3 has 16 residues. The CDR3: CASSPTWGNGANVLTF. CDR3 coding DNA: TGTGCCAGTAGCCCGACCTGGGGGAACGGGGCCAACGTCCTGACTTTC.

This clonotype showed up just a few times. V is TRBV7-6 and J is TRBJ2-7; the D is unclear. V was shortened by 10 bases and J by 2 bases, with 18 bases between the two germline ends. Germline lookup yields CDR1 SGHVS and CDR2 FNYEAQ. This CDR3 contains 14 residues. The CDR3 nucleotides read TGTGCCACCGCTCAGTTCGACGGCGCCTACGAGCAGTACTTC. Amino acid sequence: CATAQFDGAYEQYF. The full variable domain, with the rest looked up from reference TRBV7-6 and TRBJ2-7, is GAGVSQSPRYKVTKRGQDVALRCDPISGHVSLYWYRQALGQGPEFLTYFNYEAQQDKSGLPNDRFSAERPEGSISTLTIQRTEQRDSAMYRCATAQFDGAYEQYFGPGTRLTVT.

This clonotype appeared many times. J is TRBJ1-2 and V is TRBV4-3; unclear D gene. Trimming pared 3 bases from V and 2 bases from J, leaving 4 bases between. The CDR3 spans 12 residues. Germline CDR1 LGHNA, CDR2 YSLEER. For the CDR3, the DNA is TGCGCCAGCAGCCAGAGGAACTATGGCTACACCTTC. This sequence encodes CASSQRNYGYTF.

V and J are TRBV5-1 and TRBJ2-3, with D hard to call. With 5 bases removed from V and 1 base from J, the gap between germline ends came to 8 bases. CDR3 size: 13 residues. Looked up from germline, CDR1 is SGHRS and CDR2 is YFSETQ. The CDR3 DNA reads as TGCGCCAGCAGTGAACAAGGCACAGATACGCAGTATTTT. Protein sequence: CASSEQGTDTQYF.

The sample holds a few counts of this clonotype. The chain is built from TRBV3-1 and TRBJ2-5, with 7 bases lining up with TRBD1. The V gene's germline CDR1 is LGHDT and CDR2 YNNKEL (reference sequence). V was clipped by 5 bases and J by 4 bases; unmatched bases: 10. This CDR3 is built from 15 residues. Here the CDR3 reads CASSEPGTVAETQYF. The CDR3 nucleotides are TGTGCCAGCAGCGAACCCGGGACAGTCGCAGAGACCCAGTACTTC.

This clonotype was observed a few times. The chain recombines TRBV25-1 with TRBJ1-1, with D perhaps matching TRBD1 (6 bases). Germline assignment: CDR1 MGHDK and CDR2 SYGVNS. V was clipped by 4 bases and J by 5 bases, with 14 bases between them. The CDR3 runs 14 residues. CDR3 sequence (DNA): TGTGCCAGCAGTGCCCAAACACAGGGAACTGAAGCTTTCTTT. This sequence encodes CASSAQTQGTEAFF.

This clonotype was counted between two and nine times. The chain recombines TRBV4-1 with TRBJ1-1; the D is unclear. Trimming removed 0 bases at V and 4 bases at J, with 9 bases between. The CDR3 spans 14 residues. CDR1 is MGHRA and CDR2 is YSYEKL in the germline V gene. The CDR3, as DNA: TGCGCCAGCAGCCAAGAGACGGGAGCCACTGAAGCTTTCTTT. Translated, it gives CASSQETGATEAFF.

The CDR3 nucleotides read TGTGCCAGCAGTCAAAACTCTGCGGAGGCTTTTAACTATGGCTACACCTTC. Protein product: CASSQNSAEAFNYGYTF. The chain is built from TRBV6-7 and TRBJ1-2; D not certain. TRBV6-7 is labeled an ORF, and its function is uncertain. This CDR3 comprises 17 residues. Trimming left V 5 bases short and J 1 base short, with 20 bases between.

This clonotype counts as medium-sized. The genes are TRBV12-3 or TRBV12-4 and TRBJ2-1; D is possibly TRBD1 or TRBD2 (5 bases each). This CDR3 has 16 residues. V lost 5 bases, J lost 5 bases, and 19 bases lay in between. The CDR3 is CASSPPRASPNNEQFF. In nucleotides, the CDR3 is TGTGCCAGCAGTCCCCCCAGGGCTAGCCCTAACAATGAGCAGTTCTTC.

CDR3 sequence reads: CASSTGQSDTQYF. CDR3 DNA sequence: TGCGCCAGCAGCACGGGACAGTCAGATACGCAGTATTTT. The chain joins TRBV5-1 to TRBJ2-3, with 7 bases fitting TRBD1. CDR3 length: 13 amino acids. Germline lookup yields CDR1 SGHRS and CDR2 YFSETQ. With V trimmed by 4 bases and J by 4 bases, 3 bases remained unmatched. Full variable domain (remainder filled in from reference TRBV5-1 and TRBJ2-3): KAGVTQTPRYLIKTRGQQVTLSCSPISGHRSVSWYQQTPGQGLQFLFEYFSETQRNKGNFPGRFSGRQFSNSRSEMNVSTLELGDSALYLCASSTGQSDTQYFGPGTRLTVL.

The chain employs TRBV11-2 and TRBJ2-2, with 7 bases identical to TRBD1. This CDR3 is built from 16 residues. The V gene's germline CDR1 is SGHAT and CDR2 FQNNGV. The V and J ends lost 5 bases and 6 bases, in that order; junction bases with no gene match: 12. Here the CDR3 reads CASSPSGAGGSGELFF. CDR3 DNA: TGTGCCAGCAGCCCTTCTGGGGCAGGGGGATCCGGGGAGCTGTTTTTT.

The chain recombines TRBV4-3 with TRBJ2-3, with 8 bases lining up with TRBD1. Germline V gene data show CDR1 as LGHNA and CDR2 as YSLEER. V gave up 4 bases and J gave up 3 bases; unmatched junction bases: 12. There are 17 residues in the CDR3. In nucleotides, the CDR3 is TGCGCCAGCAGCCTCCATCGACAGGGGACGACTACAGATACGCAGTATTTT. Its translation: CASSLHRQGTTTDTQYF.

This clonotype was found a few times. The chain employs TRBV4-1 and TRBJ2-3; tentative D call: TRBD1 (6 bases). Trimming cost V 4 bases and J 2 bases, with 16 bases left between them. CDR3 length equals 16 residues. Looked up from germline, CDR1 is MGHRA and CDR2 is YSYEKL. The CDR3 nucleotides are TGCGCCAGCAGCCCCACCGGCAGGGGTTACACAGATACGCAGTATTTT. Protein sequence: CASSPTGRGYTDTQYF.

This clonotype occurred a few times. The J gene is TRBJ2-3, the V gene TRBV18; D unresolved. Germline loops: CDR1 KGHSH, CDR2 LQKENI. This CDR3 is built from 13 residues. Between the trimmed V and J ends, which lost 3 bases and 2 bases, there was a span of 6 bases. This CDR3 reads CASSPANTDTQYF. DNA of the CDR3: TGTGCCAGCTCACCGGCCAACACAGATACGCAGTATTTT.

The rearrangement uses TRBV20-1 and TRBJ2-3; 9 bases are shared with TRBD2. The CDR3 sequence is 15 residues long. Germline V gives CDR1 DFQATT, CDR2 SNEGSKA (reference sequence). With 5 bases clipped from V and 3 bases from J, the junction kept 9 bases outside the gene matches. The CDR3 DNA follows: TGCAGTGCTTGGAGCGGGGGGAGCTTAACAGATACGCAGTATTTT. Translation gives CSAWSGGSLTDTQYF.

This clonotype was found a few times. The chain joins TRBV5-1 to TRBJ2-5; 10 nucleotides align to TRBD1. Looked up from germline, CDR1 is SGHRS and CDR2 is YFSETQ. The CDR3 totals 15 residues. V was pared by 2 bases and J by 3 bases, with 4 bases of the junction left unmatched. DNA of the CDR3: TGCGCCAGCAGCTTCAGACAGGGGGCCAAAGAGACCCAGTACTTC. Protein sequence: CASSFRQGAKETQYF. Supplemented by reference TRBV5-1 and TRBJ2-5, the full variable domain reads KAGVTQTPRYLIKTRGQQVTLSCSPISGHRSVSWYQQTPGQGLQFLFEYFSETQRNKGNFPGRFSGRQFSNSRSEMNVSTLELGDSALYLCASSFRQGAKETQYFGPGTRLLVL.

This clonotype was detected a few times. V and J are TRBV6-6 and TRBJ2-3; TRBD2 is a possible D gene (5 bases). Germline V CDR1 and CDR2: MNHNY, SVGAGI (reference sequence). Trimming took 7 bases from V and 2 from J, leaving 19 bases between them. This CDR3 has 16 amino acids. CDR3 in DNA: TGTGCCAGCAACACGGCCGAGGGCCTCGCCACAGATACGCAGTATTTT. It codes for CASNTAEGLATDTQYF.